This T cell receptor beta chain was sequenced during a study of shared T cell receptors in the human thymus. This CDR3 comprises 10 residues. Germline CDR1 is SQVTM and CDR2 is ANQGSEA. With 6 bases removed from V and 10 bases from J, the gap between germline ends came to 10 bases. Profiled with immunoSEQ multiplex PCR; TCRdb holds only in-frame clones, not every one. The repertoire holds roughly 660,000 clones, with around 89% as singletons. The same data also went into a second study, on human thymus T cells. That study reports: Thymic samples were excised during corrective heart operations. Unrelated individuals reportedly shared highly overlapping thymic TCR repertoires.

V usage is TRBV29-1 and J usage is TRBJ2-1, with no clear D. The sample taken for sequencing was thymocytes. This clonotype was sampled from a boy younger than two with a congenital heart defect. CDR3 loop: CSVALREQFF. In DNA, the CDR3 is TGCAGCGTCGCCTTACGGGAGCAGTTCTTC.